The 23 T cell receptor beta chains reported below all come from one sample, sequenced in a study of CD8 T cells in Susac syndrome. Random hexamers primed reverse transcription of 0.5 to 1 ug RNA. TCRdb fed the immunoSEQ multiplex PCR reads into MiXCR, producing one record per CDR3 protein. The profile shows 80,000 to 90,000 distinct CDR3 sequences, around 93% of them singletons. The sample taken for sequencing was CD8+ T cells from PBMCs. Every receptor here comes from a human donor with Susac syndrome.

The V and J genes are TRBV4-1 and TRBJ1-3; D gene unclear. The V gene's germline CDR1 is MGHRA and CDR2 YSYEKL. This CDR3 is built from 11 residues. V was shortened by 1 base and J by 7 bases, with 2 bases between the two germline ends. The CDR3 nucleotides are TGCGCCAGCAGCCAAGTTAACACCATATATTTT. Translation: CASSQVNTIYF.

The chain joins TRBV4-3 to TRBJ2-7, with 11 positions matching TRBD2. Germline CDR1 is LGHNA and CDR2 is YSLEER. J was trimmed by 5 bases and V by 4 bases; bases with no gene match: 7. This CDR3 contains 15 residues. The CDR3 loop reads CASSRTLAGVNEQYF. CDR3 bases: TGCGCCAGCAGCCGAACACTAGCGGGAGTTAACGAGCAGTACTTC.

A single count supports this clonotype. CDR3 nucleotide sequence: TGTGCCAGCAGCTTAGGCCGCTCAGGGGTCCAAGAGACCCAGTACTTC. It specifies CASSLGRSGVQETQYF. This sequence joins TRBV13 and TRBJ2-5, with a possible D match to TRBD1 (6 bases). V was clipped by 0 bases and J by 1 base, with 12 bases between them. The CDR3 loop spans 16 amino acids. Germline V CDR1 and CDR2: PRHDT, FYEKMQ (reference sequence).

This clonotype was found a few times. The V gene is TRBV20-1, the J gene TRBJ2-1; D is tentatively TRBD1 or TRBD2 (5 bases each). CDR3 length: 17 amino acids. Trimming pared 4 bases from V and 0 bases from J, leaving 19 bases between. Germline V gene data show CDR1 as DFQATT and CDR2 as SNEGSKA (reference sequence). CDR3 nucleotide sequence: TGCAGTGCTACCGTGAGAGGGGCGGAAAGCTCCTACAATGAGCAGTTCTTC. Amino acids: CSATVRGAESSYNEQFF.

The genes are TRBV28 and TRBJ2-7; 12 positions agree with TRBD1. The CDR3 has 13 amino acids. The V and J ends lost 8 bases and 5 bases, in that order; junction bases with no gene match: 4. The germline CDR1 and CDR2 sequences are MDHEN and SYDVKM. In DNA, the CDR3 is TGTGCCAGCCGGGACAGGGGGCAGGACGAGCAGTACTTC. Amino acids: CASRDRGQDEQYF.

The CDR3, as DNA: TGTGCCAGCAGCTTAACCGATTACTATGGCTACACCTTC. It yields the protein CASSLTDYYGYTF. This chain uses TRBV13 with TRBJ1-2; D is ambiguous. Trimming removed 2 bases at V and 3 bases at J, with 7 bases between. Germline CDR1 and CDR2: PRHDT and FYEKMQ (reference sequence). The CDR3 spans 13 residues.

This chain's CDR3 is CASHRGRLNTEAFF. CDR3 nucleotide sequence: TGTGCCAGCCACAGGGGGCGGTTGAACACTGAAGCTTTCTTT. The chain combines TRBV28 with TRBJ1-1, with 9 bases matching TRBD1. The CDR3 runs 14 residues. V was pared by 8 bases and J by 0 bases, with 4 bases of the junction left unmatched. Germline lookup yields CDR1 MDHEN and CDR2 SYDVKM.

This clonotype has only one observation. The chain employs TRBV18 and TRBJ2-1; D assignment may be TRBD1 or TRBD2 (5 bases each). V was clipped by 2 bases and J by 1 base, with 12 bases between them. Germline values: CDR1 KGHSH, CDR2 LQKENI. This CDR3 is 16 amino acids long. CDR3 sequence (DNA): TGTGCCAGCTCACCAGGGTCCGGGGCGTCCTACAATGAGCAGTTCTTC. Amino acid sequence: CASSPGSGASYNEQFF.

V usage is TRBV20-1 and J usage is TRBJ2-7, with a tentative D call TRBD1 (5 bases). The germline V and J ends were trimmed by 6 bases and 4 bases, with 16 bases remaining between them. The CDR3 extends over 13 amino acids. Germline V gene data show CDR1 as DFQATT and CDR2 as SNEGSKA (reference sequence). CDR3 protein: CSALHPPGYEQYF. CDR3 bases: TGCAGTGCCTTGCACCCCCCAGGGTACGAGCAGTACTTC.

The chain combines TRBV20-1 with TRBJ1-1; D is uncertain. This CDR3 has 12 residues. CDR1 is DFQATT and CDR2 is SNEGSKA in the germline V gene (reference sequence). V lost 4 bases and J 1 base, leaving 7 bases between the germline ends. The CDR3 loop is CSATNKNTEAFF. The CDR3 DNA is TGCAGTGCTACCAATAAGAACACTGAAGCTTTCTTT.

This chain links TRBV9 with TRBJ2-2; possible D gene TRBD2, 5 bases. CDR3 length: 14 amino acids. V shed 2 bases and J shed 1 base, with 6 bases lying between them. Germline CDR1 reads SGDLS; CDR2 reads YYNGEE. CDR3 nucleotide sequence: TGTGCCAGCAGCGTCAGCGGGAACACCGGGGAGCTGTTTTTT. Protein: CASSVSGNTGELFF.

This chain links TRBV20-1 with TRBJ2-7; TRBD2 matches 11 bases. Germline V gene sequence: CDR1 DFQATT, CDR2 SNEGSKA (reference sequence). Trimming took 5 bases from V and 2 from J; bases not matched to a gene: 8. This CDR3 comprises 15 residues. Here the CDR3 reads CSAPGRLAGTYEQYF. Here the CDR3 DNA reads TGCAGTGCTCCGGGGAGACTAGCGGGAACCTACGAGCAGTACTTC.

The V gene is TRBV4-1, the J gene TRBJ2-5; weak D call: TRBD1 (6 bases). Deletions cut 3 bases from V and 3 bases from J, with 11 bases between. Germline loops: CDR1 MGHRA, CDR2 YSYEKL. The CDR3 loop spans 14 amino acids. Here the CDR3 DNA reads TGCGCCAGCAGCCAGTTAGGGGGTGAAGAGACCCAGTACTTC. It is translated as CASSQLGGEETQYF.

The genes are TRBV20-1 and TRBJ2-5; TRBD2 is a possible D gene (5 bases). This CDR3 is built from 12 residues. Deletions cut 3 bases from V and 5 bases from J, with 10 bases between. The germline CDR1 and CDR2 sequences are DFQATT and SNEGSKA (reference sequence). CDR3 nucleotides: TGCAGTGCTAGGAGGGATTCGGAGACCCAGTACTTC. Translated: CSARRDSETQYF.

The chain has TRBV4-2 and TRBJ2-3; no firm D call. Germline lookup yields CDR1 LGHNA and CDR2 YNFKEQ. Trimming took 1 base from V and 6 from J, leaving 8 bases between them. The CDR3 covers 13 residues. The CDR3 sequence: CASSQATVDTQYF. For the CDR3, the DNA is TGTGCCAGCAGCCAAGCGACGGTGGATACGCAGTATTTT.

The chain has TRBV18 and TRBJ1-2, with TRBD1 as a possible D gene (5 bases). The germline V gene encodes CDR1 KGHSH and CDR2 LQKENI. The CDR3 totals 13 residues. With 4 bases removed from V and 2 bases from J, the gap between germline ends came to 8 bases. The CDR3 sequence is CASSRGPNYGYTF. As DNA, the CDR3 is TGTGCCAGCTCACGGGGACCGAACTATGGCTACACCTTC.

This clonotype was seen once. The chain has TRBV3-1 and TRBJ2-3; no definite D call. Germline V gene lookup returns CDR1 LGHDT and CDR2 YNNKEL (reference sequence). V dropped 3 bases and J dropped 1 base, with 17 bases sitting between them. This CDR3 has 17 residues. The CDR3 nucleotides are TGTGCCAGCAGCCAGGGATGGGAAGCGTCGGGCACAGATACGCAGTATTTT. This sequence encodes CASSQGWEASGTDTQYF.

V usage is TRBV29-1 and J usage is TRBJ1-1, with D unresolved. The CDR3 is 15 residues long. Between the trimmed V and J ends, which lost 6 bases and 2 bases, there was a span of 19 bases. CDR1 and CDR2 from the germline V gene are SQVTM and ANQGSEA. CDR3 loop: CSVGPTDVLNTEAFF. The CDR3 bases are TGCAGCGTCGGACCGACGGATGTACTTAACACTGAAGCTTTCTTT.

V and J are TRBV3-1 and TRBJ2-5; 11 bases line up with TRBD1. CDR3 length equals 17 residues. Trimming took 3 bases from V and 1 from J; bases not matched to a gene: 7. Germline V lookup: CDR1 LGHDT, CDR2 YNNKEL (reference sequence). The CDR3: CASSHGTGGWGQETQYF. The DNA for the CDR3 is TGTGCCAGCAGCCACGGGACAGGGGGATGGGGCCAAGAGACCCAGTACTTC.

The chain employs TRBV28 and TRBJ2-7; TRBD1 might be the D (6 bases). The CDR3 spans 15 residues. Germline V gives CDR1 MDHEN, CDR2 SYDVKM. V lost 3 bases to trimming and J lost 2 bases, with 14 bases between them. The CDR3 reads CASSFRGSNAYEQYF. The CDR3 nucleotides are TGTGCCAGCAGTTTTAGGGGGTCTAACGCCTACGAGCAGTACTTC. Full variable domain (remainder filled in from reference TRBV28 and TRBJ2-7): DVKVTQSSRYLVKRTGEKVFLECVQDMDHENMFWYRQDPGLGLRLIYFSYDVKMKEKGDIPEGYSVSREKKERFSLILESASTNQTSMYLCASSFRGSNAYEQYFGPGTRLTVT.

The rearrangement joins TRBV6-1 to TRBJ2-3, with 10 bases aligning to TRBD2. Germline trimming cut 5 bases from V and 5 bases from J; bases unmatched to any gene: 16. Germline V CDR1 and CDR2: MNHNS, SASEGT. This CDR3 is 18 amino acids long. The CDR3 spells CASSTPWSSGRAVDTQYF. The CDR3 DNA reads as TGTGCCAGCAGTACCCCATGGTCAAGCGGGAGGGCCGTAGATACGCAGTATTTT.

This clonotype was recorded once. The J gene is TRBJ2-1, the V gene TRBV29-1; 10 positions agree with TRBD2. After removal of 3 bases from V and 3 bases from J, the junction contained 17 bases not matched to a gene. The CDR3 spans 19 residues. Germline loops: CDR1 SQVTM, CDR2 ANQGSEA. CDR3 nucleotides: TGCAGCGTTGAGTTTATCGTGGGGCTAGCGGGGGATAACTACAATGAGCAGTTCTTC. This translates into CSVEFIVGLAGDNYNEQFF.

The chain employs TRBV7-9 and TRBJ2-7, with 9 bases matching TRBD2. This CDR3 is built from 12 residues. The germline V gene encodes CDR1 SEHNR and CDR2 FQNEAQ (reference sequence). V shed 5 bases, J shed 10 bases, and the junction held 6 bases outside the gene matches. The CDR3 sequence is CASSPGTSSQYF. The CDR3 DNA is TGTGCCAGCAGCCCCGGGACTAGCAGTCAGTACTTC.